This entry concerns a single T cell receptor (beta chain). This record comes from a study of blood T cell repertoires in COVID-19. TCRdb keeps only in-frame clones here, not all; method: immunoSEQ multiplex PCR. The data contain 20,000 to 30,000 clones, 75% to 90% of them singletons. The receptor was isolated from a woman aged 70-85 years with COVID-19, enrolled during active disease. Sequenced sample: peripheral blood.

The CDR3 nucleotides read TGCGCCAGCAGCTCCCAGGCAGTTGAAAAACTGTTTTTT. This encodes CASSSQAVEKLFF. The rearrangement uses TRBV4-3 and TRBJ1-4, with D hard to call. Germline lookup yields CDR1 LGHNA and CDR2 YSLEER. This CDR3 has 13 amino acids. Deletions cut 5 bases from V and 7 bases from J, with 11 bases between.